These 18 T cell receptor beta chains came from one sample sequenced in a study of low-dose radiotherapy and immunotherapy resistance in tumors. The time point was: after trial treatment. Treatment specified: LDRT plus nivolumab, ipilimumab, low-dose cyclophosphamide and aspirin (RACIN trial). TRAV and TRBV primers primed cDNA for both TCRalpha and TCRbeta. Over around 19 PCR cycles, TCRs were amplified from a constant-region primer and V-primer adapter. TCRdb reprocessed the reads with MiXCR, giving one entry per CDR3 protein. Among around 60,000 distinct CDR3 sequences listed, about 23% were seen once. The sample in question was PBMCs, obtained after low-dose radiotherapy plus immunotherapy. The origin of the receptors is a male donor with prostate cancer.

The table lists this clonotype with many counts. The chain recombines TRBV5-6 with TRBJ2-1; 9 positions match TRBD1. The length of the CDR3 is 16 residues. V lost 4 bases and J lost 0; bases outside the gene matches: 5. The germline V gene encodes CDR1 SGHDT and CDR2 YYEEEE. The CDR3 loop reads CASSDGQGSSYNEQFF. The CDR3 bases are TGTGCCAGCAGCGACGGACAGGGGAGCTCCTACAATGAGCAGTTCTTC.

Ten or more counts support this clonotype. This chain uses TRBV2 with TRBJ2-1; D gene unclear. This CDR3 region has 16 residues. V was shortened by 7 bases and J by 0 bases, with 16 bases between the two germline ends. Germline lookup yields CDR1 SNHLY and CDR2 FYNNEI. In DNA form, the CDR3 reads TGTGCCAGCACCGCTTATCGGGCCCCCTCCTACAATGAGCAGTTCTTC. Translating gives CASTAYRAPSYNEQFF.

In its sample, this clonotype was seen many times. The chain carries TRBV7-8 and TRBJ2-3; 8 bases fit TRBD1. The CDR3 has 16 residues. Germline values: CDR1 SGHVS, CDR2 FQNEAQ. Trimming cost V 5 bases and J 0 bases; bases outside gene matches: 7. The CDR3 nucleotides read TGTGCCAGCAGCGCAAGACAGGGGACTAGCACAGATACGCAGTATTTT. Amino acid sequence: CASSARQGTSTDTQYF.

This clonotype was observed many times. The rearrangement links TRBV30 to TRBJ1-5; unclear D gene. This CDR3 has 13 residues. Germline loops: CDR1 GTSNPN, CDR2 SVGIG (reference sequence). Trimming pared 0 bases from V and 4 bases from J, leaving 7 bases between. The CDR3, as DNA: TGTGCCTGGAGTGTAGCCGAAAATCAGCCCCAGCATTTT. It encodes CAWSVAENQPQHF.

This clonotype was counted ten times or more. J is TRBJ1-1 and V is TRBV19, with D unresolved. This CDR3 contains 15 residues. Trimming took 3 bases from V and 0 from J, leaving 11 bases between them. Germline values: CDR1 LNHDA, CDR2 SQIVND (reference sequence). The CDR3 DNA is TGTGCCAGTAGTATCCCGGCGGGGATGAACACTGAAGCTTTCTTT. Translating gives CASSIPAGMNTEAFF.

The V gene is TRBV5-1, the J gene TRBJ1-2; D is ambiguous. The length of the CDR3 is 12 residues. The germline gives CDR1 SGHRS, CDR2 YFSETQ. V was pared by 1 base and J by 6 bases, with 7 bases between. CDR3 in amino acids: CASSLPDNGYTF. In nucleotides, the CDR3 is TGCGCCAGCAGCTTGCCGGATAATGGCTACACCTTC.

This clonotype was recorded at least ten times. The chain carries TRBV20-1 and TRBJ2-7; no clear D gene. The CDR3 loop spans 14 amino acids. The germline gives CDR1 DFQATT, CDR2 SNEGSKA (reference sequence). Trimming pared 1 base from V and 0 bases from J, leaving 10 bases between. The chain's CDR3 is CSARVQPSSYEQYF. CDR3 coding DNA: TGCAGTGCTAGAGTACAGCCGAGCTCCTACGAGCAGTACTTC.

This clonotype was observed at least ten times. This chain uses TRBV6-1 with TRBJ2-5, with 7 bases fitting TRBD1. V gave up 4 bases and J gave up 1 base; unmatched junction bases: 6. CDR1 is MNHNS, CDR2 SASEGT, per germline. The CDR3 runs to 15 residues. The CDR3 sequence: CASSVTGARQETQYF. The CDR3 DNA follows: TGTGCCAGCAGTGTAACAGGGGCTCGCCAAGAGACCCAGTACTTC.

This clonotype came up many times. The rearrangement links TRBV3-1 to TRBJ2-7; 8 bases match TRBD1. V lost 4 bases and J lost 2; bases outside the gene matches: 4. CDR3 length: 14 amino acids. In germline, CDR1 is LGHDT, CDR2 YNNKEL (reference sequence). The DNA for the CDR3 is TGTGCCAGCAGCCCTCGGACAGGGCCCTACGAGCAGTACTTC. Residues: CASSPRTGPYEQYF.

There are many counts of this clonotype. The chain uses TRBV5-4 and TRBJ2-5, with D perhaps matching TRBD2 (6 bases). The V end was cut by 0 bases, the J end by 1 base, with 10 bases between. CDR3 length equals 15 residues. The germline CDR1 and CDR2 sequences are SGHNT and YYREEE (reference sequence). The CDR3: CASSLVLGGQETQYF. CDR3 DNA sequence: TGTGCCAGCAGCTTGGTTTTGGGGGGCCAAGAGACCCAGTACTTC.

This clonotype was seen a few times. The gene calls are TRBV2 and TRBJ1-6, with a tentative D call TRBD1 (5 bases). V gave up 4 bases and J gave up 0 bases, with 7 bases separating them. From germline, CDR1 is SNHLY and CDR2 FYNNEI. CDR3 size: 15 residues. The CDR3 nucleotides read TGTGCCAGCAGTGCAGGGAGCTCCTATAATTCACCCCTCCACTTT. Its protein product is CASSAGSSYNSPLHF.

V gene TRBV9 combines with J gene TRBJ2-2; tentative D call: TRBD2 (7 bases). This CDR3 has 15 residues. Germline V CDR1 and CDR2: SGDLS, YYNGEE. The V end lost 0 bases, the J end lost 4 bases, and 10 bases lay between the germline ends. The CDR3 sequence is CASSVVGGPTGELFF. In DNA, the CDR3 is TGTGCCAGCAGCGTAGTCGGGGGGCCCACCGGGGAGCTGTTTTTT.

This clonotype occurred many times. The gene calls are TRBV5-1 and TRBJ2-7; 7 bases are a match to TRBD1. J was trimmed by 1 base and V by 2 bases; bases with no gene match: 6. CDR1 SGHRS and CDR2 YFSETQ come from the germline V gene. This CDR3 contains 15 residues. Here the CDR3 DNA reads TGCGCCAGCAGCTTTGACAGGGTGGGATCCTACGAGCAGTACTTC. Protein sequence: CASSFDRVGSYEQYF.

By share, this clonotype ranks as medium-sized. CDR3 DNA sequence: TGTGCCAGCAGCCGGGGTGTCTACGAGCAGTACTTC. This codes for CASSRGVYEQYF. This chain joins TRBV5-4 and TRBJ2-7; possibly TRBD2 for D (5 bases). The V and J ends lost 4 bases and 3 bases respectively, with 8 bases between them. This CDR3 spans 12 amino acids. Per germline, CDR1 SGHNT and CDR2 YYREEE (reference sequence).

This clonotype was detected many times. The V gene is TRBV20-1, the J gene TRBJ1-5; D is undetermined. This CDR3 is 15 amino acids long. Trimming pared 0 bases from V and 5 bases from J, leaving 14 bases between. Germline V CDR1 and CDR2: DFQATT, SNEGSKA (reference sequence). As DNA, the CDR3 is TGCAGTGCTAGAGATCCGCGTCAGGCTGATCAGCCCCAGCATTTT. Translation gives CSARDPRQADQPQHF.

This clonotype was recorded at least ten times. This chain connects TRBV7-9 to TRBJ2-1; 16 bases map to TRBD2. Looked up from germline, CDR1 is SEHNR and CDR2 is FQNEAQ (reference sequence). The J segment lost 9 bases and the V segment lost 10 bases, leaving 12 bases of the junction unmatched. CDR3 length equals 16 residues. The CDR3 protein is CANQKPGLAGGLEQFF. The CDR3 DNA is TGTGCCAACCAAAAACCGGGACTAGCGGGAGGGCTTGAGCAGTTCTTC. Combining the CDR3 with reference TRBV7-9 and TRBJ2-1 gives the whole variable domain DTGVSQNPRHKITKRGQNVTFRCDPISEHNRLYWYRQTLGQGPEFLTYFQNEAQLEKSRLLSDRFSAERPKGSFSTLEIQRTEQGDSAMYLCANQKPGLAGGLEQFFGPGTRLTVL.

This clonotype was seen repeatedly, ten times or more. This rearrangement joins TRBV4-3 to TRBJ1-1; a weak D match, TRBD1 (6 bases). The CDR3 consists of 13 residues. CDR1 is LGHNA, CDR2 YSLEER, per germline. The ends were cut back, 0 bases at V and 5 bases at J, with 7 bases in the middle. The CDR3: CASSQETGTEAFF. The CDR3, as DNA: TGCGCCAGCAGCCAAGAGACAGGTACTGAAGCTTTCTTT.

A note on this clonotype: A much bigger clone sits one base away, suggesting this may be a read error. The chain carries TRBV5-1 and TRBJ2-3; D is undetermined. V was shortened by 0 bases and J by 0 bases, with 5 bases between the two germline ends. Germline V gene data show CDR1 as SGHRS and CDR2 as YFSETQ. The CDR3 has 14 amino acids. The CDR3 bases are TGCGCCAGCAGCTTGGTACAGAGCACAGATACGCAGTATTTT. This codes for CASSLVQSTDTQYF.